This TCR beta chain was captured by sequencing in a study of blood T cell repertoires in COVID-19. Study overall: Collection of acute and convalescent COVID-19 samples took place in the United States, Italy and Spain. PBMCs, B-cell-depleted T cells, or T cells were the source of the cDNA or gDNA that made up the material.

This clone appeared once. V was shortened by 2 bases and J by 2 bases, with 11 bases between the two germline ends. The germline V gene has CDR1 SGHNT and CDR2 YYREEE (reference sequence). This CDR3 comprises 16 residues. Original processing methods: Estimated nucleated cell counts came from reference gene primer amplification. Libraries were prepared by immunoSEQ multiplex PCR; TCRdb keeps only in-frame clonotypes and omits some of them. Clone size and V and J calls were adopted from that table, with D and trimming inferred from the DNA. The repertoire holds a few hundred thousand clones, with roughly nine tenths as singletons.

The source material was peripheral blood. The chain joins TRBV5-4 to TRBJ2-6, with D unresolved. This TCR came from a woman aged 35 to 49 who had recovered from COVID-19. The CDR3 is CASSFGQFTGANVLTF. CDR3 nucleotide sequence: TGTGCCAGCAGCTTTGGTCAGTTCACTGGGGCCAACGTCCTGACTTTC. The entire variable domain, with the rest obtained from reference TRBV5-4 and TRBJ2-6, is as follows: ETGVTQSPTHLIKTRGQQVTLRCSSQSGHNTVSWYQQALGQGPQFIFQYYREEENGRGNFPPRFSGLQFPNYSSELNVNALELDDSALYLCASSFGQFTGANVLTFGAGSRLTVL.